The 8 T cell receptor beta chains below come from one sample, sequenced in a study of cytomegalovirus exposure and HLA in healthy donors. The primer mix had 60 Vbeta and 13 Jbeta primers. The table came from immunoSEQ multiplex PCR; TCRdb's copy has only in-frame clones and leaves some out. Here the sample spans 150,000 to 200,000 clones, more than 70% being singletons. The sequenced sample consisted of PBMCs. Receptor source: a male donor in good health and CMV-seronegative.

J is TRBJ2-5 and V is TRBV5-1; tentative D call: TRBD1 (5 bases). V was trimmed by 2 bases and J by 5 bases, leaving 10 bases between them. Germline CDR1 and CDR2: SGHRS and YFSETQ. The CDR3 contains 13 residues. CDR3 sequence (DNA): TGCGCCAGCAGCTTACAGGATAGTGAGACCCAGTACTTC. Residues: CASSLQDSETQYF. Using reference TRBV5-1 and TRBJ2-5 for the parts outside the CDR3, the full variable domain is KAGVTQTPRYLIKTRGQQVTLSCSPISGHRSVSWYQQTPGQGLQFLFEYFSETQRNKGNFPGRFSGRQFSNSRSEMNVSTLELGDSALYLCASSLQDSETQYFGPGTRLLVL.

The rearrangement uses TRBV28 and TRBJ1-3, with unresolved D. The V gene lost 6 bases and the J gene lost 0 bases, with 9 bases spanning the gap. The CDR3 extends over 14 amino acids. Germline-derived CDR1 and CDR2 are MDHEN and SYDVKM. This chain's CDR3 is CASRPGNSGNTIYF. DNA of the CDR3: TGTGCCAGCAGACCCGGGAACTCTGGAAACACCATATATTTT.

The CDR3 DNA sequence: TGTGCCAGCAGCGCCCGGGACTACTCCTACAATGAGCAGTTCTTC. Amino acid sequence: CASSARDYSYNEQFF. The chain couples TRBV9 to TRBJ2-1; 7 positions agree with TRBD2. V was pared by 3 bases and J by 0 bases, with 3 bases of the junction left unmatched. Germline CDR1 and CDR2: SGDLS and YYNGEE. This CDR3 region has 15 residues.

This clone was seen only a few times. The chain employs TRBV7-2 and TRBJ2-2, with 7 bases fitting TRBD1. This CDR3 comprises 16 residues. Trimming at V came to 4 bases and at J to 0 bases, leaving 5 bases not matched to a gene. Germline CDR1 reads SGHTA; CDR2 reads FQGNSA. The CDR3 sequence: CASSSYGTANTGELFF. The CDR3 DNA sequence: TGTGCCAGCAGCTCCTATGGGACAGCGAACACCGGGGAGCTGTTTTTT.

This chain connects TRBV15 to TRBJ1-2; D might be TRBD1 (5 bases). From germline, CDR1 is LNHNV and CDR2 YYDKDF (reference sequence). V shed 1 base and J shed 4 bases, with 7 bases lying between them. The CDR3 is made up of 13 amino acids. In DNA form, the CDR3 reads TGTGCCACCAGCAGAGGGGGCGGCTATGGCTACACCTTC. Its protein product is CATSRGGGYGYTF.

This clone came up a few times. This rearrangement joins TRBV5-1 to TRBJ2-1; D perhaps matches TRBD2 (6 bases). The V end was cut by 0 bases, the J end by 7 bases, with 8 bases between. The germline gives CDR1 SGHRS, CDR2 YFSETQ. The CDR3 extends over 13 amino acids. CDR3 nucleotide sequence: TGCGCCAGCAGCTTGGAAGGGACTAATGAGCAGTTCTTC. Its translation is CASSLEGTNEQFF. The full variable domain, rest sourced from reference TRBV5-1 and TRBJ2-1, is KAGVTQTPRYLIKTRGQQVTLSCSPISGHRSVSWYQQTPGQGLQFLFEYFSETQRNKGNFPGRFSGRQFSNSRSEMNVSTLELGDSALYLCASSLEGTNEQFFGPGTRLTVL.

The genes are TRBV28 and TRBJ2-4, with a possible D match to TRBD2 (5 bases). V was pared by 5 bases and J by 6 bases, with 11 bases between. CDR1 and CDR2 from the germline V gene are MDHEN and SYDVKM. This CDR3 contains 13 residues. The CDR3 region is CASSGGSSNIQYF. CDR3 sequence (DNA): TGTGCCAGCAGTGGAGGATCTTCAAACATTCAGTACTTC.

With respect to this clone: Other DNA sequences from this sample encode an identical CDR3 as well. CDR3 coding DNA: TGTGCCATCAGTGGGGGGCAGGGAAGCATCGGCGGCTACACCTTC. Translation: CAISGGQGSIGGYTF. The V call is TRBV10-3, the J call TRBJ1-2; D possibly corresponds to TRBD1 (6 bases). Germline CDR1 reads ENHRY; CDR2 reads SYGVKD. V was pared by 4 bases and J by 8 bases, with 20 bases between. CDR3 length: 15 residues.